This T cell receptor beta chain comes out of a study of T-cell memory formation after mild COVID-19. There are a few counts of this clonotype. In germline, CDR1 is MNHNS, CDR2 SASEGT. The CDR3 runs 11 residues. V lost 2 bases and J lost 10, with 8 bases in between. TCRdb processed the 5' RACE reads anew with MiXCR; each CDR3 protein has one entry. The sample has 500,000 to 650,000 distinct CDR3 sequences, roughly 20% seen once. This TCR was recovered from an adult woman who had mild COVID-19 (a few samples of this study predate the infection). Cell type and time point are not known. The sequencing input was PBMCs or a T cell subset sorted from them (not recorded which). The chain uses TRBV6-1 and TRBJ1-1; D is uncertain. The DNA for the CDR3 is TGTGCCAGCAGTGAAAGCCGGGGAGCTTTCTTT. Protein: CASSESRGAFF.